The rows below give T cell receptor beta chains drawn from one sample of a study of T cells in Graves' hyperthyroidism and ophthalmopathy. TCRdb redid the calling of the multiplex PCR reads with MiXCR, one entry per CDR3 protein. In the table there are roughly 93,000 distinct CDR3 sequences, around 42% of which are singletons. Sequencing was performed on peripheral blood or thyroid tissue (not recorded which). These receptors all stem from a woman aged 25 to 39 with Graves' hyperthyroidism. CDR3s include the opening cysteine and the closing phenylalanine or tryptophan.

CDR3 length,V gene,J gene,CDR3 protein
13,TRBV7-2,TRBJ2-7,CASSWGRTNEQYF
14,TRBV11-2,TRBJ1-5,CASSFQGGNQPQHF
14,TRBV10-3,TRBJ1-5,CAISEQGIGQPQHF
16,TRBV4-1,TRBJ1-2,CASSQVVGVKRDGYTF
17,TRBV7-8,TRBJ2-2,CASSPGLAGGGTGELFF
14,TRBV9,TRBJ2-7,CASSFGLAGVEQYF
8,TRBV11-3,TRBJ2-5,CASSSRDF
13,TRBV12-3/TRBV12-4,TRBJ1-1,CASRTDRHTEASF
16,TRBV20-1,TRBJ2-5,CSASLTSGRAGETQYF
14,TRBV9,TRBJ2-5,CVTHVSGVWETQYF
13,TRBV3-1,TRBJ1-1,CASSRRVVTEAFF
14,TRBV2,TRBJ1-5,CASKSAAAQETQHF
15,TRBV5-5,TRBJ1-5,CASSLISGGGQPQHF
13,TRBV11-1,TRBJ1-1,CASSRQTGGKAFF
13,TRBV7-9,TRBJ1-6,CASSLAGQSPLHF
11,TRBV2,TRBJ1-1,CASMVRTEAFF
14,TRBV20-1,TRBJ2-7,CSATSSGRIYEQYF
16,TRBV6-4,TRBJ1-5,CASSDDRWADNQPQHF
17,TRBV7-2,TRBJ1-6,CASSLRHQGQGTSPLHF
19,TRBV6-5,TRBJ2-7,CASSYWGTSAGILNYEQYF
13,TRBV18,TRBJ1-1,CASSADRNTEAFF
14,TRBV6-5,TRBJ2-5,CASSYRTVQETQYF
15,TRBV20-1,TRBJ2-5,CSARGLAASQETQYF
13,TRBV20-1,TRBJ1-4,CSAPGGSNEILFF
11,TRBV28,TRBJ1-2,CASSLAGGYTF
13,TRBV9,TRBJ2-5,CASSGAGAETQYF
14,TRBV5-1,TRBJ2-7,CASRSAGSAYEQYF
12,TRBV27,TRBJ2-2,CASSIYTGELFF
15,TRBV5-1,TRBJ1-2,CASSKDDSWADGYTF
13,TRBV12-3/TRBV12-4,TRBJ1-5,CASSFESNQPQHF
16,TRBV6-6,TRBJ2-3,CASSLQPGPSTDTQYF
15,TRBV9,TRBJ2-2,CASSPQGANTGELFF
15,TRBV9,TRBJ2-3,CASSVRGRGTDTQYF
13,TRBV7-9,TRBJ2-6,CASSGDARNTEAF
13,TRBV11-2,TRBJ2-3,CASSGIGTDTQYF
15,TRBV11-3,TRBJ2-3,CASSLRQGATDTQYF
15,TRBV5-6,TRBJ2-7,CASSLTFRSNYEQYF
16,TRBV10-3,TRBJ2-3,CAISEGGAGVTDTQYF
15,TRBV24-1,TRBJ1-2,CATSEDGTGAYGYTF
18,TRBV12-3/TRBV12-4,TRBJ1-6,CASSFRRDLNSYNSPLHF
14,TRBV11-2,TRBJ2-7,CASSFRQGANEQYF
13,TRBV20-1,TRBJ1-5,CSASRQTREPQHF
14,TRBV10-3,TRBJ2-7,CAIEPGRGSYEQYF
14,TRBV5-1,TRBJ2-3,CASSLDGGFDTQYF
17,TRBV4-1,TRBJ1-5,CASSQPIGTAIGQPQHF
17,TRBV20-1,TRBJ2-6,CSASPGQAVSGANVLTF
15,TRBV7-2,TRBJ2-7,CASSLVGWGYGEQYF
13,TRBV20-1,TRBJ2-3,CSAIGEFGDTQYF
17,TRBV7-8,TRBJ1-5,CASSLGGAGRQGQPQHF